This T cell receptor beta chain was identified during a study of T cell responses to AZD1222 COVID-19 vaccine. The data were produced by immunoSEQ multiplex PCR, yet TCRdb's version contains in-frame clones alone and is incomplete. The profile shows 85,000 to 120,000 clones, 90% of them singletons. Study-wide results and caveats: Targets within unmutated variant regions were reportedly found for nearly half of spike-specific TCRs. Mapped onto spike, vaccine-associated CD4 TCRs spanned it and were dominant at 160-218 and 743-854.

As to this clone: Its antigen is still unknown.

The germline V gene has CDR1 KGHSH and CDR2 LQKENI. The CDR3 has 13 residues. Trimming cost V 3 bases and J 3 bases, with 8 bases left between them. This sequence originates from an adult in good health. The sequenced sample was peripheral blood, obtained on day 0 of AZD1222 vaccination. V gene TRBV18 combines with J gene TRBJ1-2; D gene unclear. In DNA form, the CDR3 reads TGTGCCAGCTCACCCCGGGAGGACTATGGCTACACCTTC. Translation gives CASSPREDYGYTF.